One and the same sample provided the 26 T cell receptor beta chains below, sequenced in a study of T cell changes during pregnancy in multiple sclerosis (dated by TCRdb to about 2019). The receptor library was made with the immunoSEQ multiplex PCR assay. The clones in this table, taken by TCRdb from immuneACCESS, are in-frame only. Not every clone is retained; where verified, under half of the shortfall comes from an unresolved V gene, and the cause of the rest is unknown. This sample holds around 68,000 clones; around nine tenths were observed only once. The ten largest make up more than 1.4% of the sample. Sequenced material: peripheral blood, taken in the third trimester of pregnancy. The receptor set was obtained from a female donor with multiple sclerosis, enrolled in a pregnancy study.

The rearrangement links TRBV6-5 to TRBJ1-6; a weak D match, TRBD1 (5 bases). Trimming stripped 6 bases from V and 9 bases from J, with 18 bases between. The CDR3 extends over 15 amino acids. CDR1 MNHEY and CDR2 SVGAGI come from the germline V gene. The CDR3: CASSSLRGGSSPLHF. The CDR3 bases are TGTGCCAGCAGCTCACTCCGGGGGGGTAGTTCACCCCTCCACTTT.

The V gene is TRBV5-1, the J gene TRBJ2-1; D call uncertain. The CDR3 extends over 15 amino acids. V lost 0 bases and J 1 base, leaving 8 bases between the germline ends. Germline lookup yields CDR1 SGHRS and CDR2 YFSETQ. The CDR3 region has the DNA TGCGCCAGCAGCTTGGACTATCCGTCCTACAATGAGCAGTTCTTC. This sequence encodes CASSLDYPSYNEQFF.

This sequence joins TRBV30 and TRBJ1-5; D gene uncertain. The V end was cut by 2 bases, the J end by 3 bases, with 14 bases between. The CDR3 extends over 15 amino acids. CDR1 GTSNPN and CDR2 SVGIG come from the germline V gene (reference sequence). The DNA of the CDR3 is TGTGCCTGGAGTAGTGGGCGGCGGGACAATCAGCCCCAGCATTTT. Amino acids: CAWSSGRRDNQPQHF.

The CDR3 coding sequence is TGTGCCAGCAGCCTAACAGGGGGCGCGGACACTGAAGCTTTCTTT. Amino acids: CASSLTGGADTEAFF. The chain has TRBV5-6 and TRBJ1-1; 9 bases fit TRBD1. CDR3 length equals 15 residues. V lost 4 bases and J lost 3; bases outside the gene matches: 7. In germline, CDR1 is SGHDT, CDR2 YYEEEE.

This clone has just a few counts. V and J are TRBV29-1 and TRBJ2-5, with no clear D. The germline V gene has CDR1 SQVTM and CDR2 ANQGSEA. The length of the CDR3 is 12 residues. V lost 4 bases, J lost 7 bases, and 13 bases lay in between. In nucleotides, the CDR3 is TGCAGCGTTGTGAGCCTAGAAGGGACCCAGTACTTC. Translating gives CSVVSLEGTQYF.

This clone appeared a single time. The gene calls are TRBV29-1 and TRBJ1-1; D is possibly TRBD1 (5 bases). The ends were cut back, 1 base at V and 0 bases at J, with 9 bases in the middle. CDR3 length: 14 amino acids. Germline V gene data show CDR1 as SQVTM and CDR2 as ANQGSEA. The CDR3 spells CSVEVKGMNTEAFF. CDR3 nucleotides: TGCAGCGTTGAAGTGAAGGGGATGAACACTGAAGCTTTCTTT.

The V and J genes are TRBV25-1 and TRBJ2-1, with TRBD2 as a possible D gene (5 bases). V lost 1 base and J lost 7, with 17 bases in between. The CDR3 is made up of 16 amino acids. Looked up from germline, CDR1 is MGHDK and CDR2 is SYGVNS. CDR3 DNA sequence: TGTGCCAGCAGTGAATTACGGGGAAGAAGGTTGAATGAGCAGTTCTTC. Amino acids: CASSELRGRRLNEQFF.

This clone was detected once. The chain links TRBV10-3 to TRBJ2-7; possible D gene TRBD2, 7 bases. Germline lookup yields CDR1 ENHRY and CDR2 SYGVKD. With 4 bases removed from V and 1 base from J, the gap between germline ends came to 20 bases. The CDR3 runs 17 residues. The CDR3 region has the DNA TGTGCCATCAGTGTGGGGGGAGGGGGGCGCCCATCCTACGAGCAGTACTTC. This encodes CAISVGGGGRPSYEQYF.

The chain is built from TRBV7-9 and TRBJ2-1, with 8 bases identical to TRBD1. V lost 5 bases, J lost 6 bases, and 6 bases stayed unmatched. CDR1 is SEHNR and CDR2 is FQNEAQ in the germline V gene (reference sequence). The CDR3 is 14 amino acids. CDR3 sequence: CASSPGQVVNEQFF. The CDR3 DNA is TGTGCCAGCAGCCCGGGACAGGTAGTCAATGAGCAGTTCTTC.

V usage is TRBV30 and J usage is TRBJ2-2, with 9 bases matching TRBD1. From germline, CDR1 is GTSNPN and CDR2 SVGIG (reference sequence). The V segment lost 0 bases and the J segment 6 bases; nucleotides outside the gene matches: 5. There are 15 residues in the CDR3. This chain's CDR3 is CAWSVPGQGSGELFF. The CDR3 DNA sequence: TGTGCCTGGAGTGTACCGGGACAGGGCTCCGGGGAGCTGTTTTTT.

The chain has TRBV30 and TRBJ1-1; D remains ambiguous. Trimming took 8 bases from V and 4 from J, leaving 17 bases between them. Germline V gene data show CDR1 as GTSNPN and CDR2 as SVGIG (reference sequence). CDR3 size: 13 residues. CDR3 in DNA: TGTGCCGAGCCGGCACGCGGATGCACTGAAGCTTTCTTT. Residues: CAEPARGCTEAFF.

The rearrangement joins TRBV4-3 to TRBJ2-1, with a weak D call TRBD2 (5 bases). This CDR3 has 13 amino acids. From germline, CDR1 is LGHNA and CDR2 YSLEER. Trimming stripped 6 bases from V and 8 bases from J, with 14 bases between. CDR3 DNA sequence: TGCGCCAGCAGGCCCGGCCCCGGGGATGAGCAGTTCTTC. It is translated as CASRPGPGDEQFF.

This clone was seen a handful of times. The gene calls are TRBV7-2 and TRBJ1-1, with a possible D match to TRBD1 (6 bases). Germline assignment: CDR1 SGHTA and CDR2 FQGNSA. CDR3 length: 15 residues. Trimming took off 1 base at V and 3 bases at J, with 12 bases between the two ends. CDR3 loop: CASSLVLGGDTEAFF. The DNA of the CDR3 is TGTGCCAGCAGCTTAGTTCTAGGGGGTGACACTGAAGCTTTCTTT.

The CDR3 protein is CASSSGTGGEAFF. The CDR3 region has the DNA TGCGCCAGCAGCTCCGGGACAGGGGGTGAAGCTTTCTTT. The rearrangement joins TRBV5-1 to TRBJ1-1; 11 bases align to TRBD1. This CDR3 spans 13 amino acids. Germline V gene sequence: CDR1 SGHRS, CDR2 YFSETQ. J gave up 7 bases and V 3 bases, and 2 bases lay outside the gene matches. The whole variable domain, remainder taken from reference TRBV5-1 and TRBJ1-1, is KAGVTQTPRYLIKTRGQQVTLSCSPISGHRSVSWYQQTPGQGLQFLFEYFSETQRNKGNFPGRFSGRQFSNSRSEMNVSTLELGDSALYLCASSSGTGGEAFFGQGTRLTVV.

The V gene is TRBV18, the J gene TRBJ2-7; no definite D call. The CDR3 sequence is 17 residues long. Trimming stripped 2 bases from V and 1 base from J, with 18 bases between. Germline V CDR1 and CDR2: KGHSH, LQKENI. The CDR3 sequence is CASSPKTGVGTSYEQYF. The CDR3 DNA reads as TGTGCCAGCTCACCAAAAACCGGTGTGGGCACTTCCTACGAGCAGTACTTC.

The CDR3 DNA sequence: TGTGCTAGTGGTTTGGTTTCGACAGGGGGTGGAAACACCATATATTTT. This codes for CASGLVSTGGGNTIYF. This rearrangement joins TRBV12-5 to TRBJ1-3; 9 bases align to TRBD1. Germline CDR1 is LGHNT and CDR2 is FRNRAP. J lost 3 bases, V lost 0 bases, and 3 bases had no gene match. This CDR3 region has 16 residues.

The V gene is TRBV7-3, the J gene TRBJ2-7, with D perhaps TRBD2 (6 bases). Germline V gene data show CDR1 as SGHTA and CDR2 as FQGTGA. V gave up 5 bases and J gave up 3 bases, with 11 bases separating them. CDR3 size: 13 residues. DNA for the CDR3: TGTGCCAGCAGCACCGACGGGGGCTACGAGCAGTACTTC. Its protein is CASSTDGGYEQYF.

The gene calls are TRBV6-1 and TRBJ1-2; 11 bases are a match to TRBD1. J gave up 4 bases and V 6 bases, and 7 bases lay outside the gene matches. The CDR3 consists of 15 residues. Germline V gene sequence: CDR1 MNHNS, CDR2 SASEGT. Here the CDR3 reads CASRWTGGNGYGYTF. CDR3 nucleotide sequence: TGTGCCAGCAGGTGGACAGGGGGCAACGGCTATGGCTACACCTTC.

DNA of the CDR3: TGTGCCAGCATTAGAACGGGAGGGGAGACCCAGTACTTC. Translation gives CASIRTGGETQYF. J is TRBJ2-5 and V is TRBV2; 8 bases line up with TRBD2. After removal of 7 bases from V and 5 bases from J, the junction contained 6 bases not matched to a gene. Looked up from germline, CDR1 is SNHLY and CDR2 is FYNNEI. The CDR3 consists of 13 residues.

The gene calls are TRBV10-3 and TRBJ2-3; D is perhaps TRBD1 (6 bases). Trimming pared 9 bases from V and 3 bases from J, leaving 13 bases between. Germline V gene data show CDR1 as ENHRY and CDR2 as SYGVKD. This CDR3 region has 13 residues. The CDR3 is CAIRTDLTDTQYF. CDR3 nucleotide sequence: TGTGCCATTAGGACAGACCTAACAGATACGCAGTATTTT.

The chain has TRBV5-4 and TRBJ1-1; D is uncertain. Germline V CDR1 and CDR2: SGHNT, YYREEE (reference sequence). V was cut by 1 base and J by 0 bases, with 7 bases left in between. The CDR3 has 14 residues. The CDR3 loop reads CASSLSVVNTEAFF. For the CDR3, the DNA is TGTGCCAGCAGCTTGTCAGTGGTGAACACTGAAGCTTTCTTT.

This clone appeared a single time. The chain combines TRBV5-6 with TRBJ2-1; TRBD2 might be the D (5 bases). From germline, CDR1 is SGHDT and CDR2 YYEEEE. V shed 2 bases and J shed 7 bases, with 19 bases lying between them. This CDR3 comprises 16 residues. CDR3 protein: CASSLWPQSGKNEQFF. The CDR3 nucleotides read TGTGCCAGCAGCTTATGGCCCCAGTCGGGGAAAAATGAGCAGTTCTTC.

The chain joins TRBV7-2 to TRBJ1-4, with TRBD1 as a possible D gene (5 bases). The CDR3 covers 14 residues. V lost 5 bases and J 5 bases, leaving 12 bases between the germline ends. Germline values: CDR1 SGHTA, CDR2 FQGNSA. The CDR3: CASSVGQGNEKLFF. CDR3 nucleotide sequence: TGTGCCAGCAGCGTGGGGCAGGGCAATGAAAAACTGTTTTTT.

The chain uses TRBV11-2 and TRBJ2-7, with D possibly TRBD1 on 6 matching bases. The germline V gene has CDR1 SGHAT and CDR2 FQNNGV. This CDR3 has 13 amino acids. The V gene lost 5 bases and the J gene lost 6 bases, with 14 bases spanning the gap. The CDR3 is CASSTRQVSEQYF. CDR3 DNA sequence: TGTGCCAGCAGCACCCGACAGGTGAGCGAGCAGTACTTC.

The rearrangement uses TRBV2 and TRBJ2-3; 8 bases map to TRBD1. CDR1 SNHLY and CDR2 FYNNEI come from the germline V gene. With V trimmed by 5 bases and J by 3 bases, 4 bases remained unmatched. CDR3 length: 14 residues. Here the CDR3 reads CASSRTGRTDTQYF. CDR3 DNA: TGTGCCAGCAGTCGGACAGGGCGTACAGATACGCAGTATTTT.

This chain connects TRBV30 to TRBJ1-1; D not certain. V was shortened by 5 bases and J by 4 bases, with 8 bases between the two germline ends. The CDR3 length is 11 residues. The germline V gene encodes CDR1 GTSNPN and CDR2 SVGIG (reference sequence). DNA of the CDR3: TGTGCCTGGGCGGGATTCACTGAAGCTTTCTTT. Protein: CAWAGFTEAFF.